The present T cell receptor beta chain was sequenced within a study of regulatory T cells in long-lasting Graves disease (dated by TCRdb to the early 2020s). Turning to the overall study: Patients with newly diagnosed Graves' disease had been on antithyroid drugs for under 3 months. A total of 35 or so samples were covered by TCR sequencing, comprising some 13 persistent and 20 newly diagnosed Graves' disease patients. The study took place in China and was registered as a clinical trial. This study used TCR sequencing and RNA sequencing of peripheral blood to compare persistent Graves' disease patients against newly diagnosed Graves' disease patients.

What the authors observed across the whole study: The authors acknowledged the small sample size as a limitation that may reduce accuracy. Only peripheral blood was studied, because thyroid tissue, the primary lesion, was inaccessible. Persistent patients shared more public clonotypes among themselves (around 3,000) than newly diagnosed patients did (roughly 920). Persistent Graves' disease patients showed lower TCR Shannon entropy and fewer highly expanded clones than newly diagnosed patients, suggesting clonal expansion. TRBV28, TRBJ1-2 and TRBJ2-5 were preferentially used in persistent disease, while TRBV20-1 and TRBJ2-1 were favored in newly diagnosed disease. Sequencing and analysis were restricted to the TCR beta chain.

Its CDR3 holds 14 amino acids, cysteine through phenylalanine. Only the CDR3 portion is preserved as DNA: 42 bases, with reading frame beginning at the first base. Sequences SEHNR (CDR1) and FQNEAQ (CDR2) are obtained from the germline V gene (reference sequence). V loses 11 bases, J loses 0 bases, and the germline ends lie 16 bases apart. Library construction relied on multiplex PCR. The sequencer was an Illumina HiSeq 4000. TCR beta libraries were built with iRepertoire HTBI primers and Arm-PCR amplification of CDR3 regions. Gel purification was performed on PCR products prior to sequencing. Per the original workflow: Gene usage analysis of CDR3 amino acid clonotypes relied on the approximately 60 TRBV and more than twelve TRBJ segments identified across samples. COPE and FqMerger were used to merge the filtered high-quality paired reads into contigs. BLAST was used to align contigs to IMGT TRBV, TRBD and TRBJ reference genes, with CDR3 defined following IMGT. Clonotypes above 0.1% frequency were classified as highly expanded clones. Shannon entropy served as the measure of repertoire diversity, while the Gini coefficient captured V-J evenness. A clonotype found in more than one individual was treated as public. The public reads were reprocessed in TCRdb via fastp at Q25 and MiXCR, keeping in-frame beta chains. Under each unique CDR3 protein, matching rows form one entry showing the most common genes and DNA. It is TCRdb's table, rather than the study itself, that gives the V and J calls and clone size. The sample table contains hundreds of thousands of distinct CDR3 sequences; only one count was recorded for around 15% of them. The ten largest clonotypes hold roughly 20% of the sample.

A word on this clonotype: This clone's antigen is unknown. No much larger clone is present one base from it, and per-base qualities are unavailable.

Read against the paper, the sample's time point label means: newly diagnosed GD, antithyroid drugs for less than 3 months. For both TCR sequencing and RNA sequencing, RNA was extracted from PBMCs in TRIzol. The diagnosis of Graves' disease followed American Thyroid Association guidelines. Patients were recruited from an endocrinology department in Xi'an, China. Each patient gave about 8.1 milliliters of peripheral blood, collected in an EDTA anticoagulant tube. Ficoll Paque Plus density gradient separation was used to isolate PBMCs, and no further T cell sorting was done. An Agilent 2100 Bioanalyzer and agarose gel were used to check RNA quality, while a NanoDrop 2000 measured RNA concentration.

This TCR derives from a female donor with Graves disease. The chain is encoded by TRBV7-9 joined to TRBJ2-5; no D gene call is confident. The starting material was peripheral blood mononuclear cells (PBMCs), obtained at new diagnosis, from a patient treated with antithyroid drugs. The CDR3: CAQQLVEHQETQYF. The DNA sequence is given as TGTGCCCAGCAATTAGTAGAACACCAAGAGACCCAGTACTTC.